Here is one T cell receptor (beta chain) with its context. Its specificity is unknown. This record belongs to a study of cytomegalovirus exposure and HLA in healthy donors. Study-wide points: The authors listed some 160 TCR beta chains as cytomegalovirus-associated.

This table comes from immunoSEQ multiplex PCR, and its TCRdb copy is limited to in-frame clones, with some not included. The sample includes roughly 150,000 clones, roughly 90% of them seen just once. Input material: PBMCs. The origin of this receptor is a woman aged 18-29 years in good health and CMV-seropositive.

The CDR3 DNA is TGTGCCAGCAGCTTAGCGGGGGGACAGTCTAGCGCCTACGAGCAGTACTTC. It encodes CASSLAGGQSSAYEQYF. The chain combines TRBV7-6 with TRBJ2-7, with a tentative D call TRBD1 (7 bases). Germline lookup yields CDR1 SGHVS and CDR2 FNYEAQ. The CDR3 covers 17 residues. Trimming removed 0 bases from V and 2 bases from J, with 17 bases in between.